This T cell receptor (beta chain) was retrieved from a study of blood T cell repertoires in COVID-19. The table came from immunoSEQ multiplex PCR; TCRdb's copy has only in-frame clones and leaves some out. The repertoire consists of over 90,000 clones, with roughly 76% occurring once and the leading ten covering around 4.8%. CDR3 size: 15 residues. With 0 bases clipped from V and 5 bases from J, the junction kept 4 bases outside the gene matches. Germline V gives CDR1 LGHNA, CDR2 YNFKEQ. Sequencing was carried out using peripheral blood. The clonotype comes from a man older than 75 with COVID-19, enrolled during active disease. The chain is built from TRBV4-2 and TRBJ2-3; TRBD1 aligns across 8 bases. CDR3: CASSQDRGLGDTQYF. CDR3 in DNA: TGTGCCAGCAGCCAAGACAGGGGGCTAGGAGATACGCAGTATTTT.